The 21 T cell receptor beta chains below were found in one sample sequenced in a study of beta chain features in type 1 diabetes. Study-wide findings and caveats: Moderate but significant shortening of TCRB CDR3s was recorded in all four CD4+ subsets from Type 1 diabetes patients.

No antigens are known for them. Investigators reverse transcribed all isolated RNA, so they sequenced expressed TCRB transcripts. Only in-frame clones appear in the TCRdb table, and some are missing; sequencing was by immunoSEQ multiplex PCR. Among 640,000 or so clones, roughly an eighth were seen once, and the ten largest hold roughly 0.022%. Sequences were obtained from naive CD4+ T cells from blood. The receptors stem from a man between 18 and 29 years old with type 1 diabetes.

This clone came up a few times. Other DNA sequences in the same sample also yield this CDR3. The CDR3 loop reads CASSQDASGASYEQYF. The CDR3 DNA reads as TGTGCCAGCAGCCAAGACGCTAGCGGGGCCTCCTACGAGCAGTACTTC. The chain joins TRBV4-2 to TRBJ2-7; 9 nucleotides line up with TRBD2. Germline values: CDR1 LGHNA, CDR2 YNFKEQ. CDR3 length: 16 residues. Trimming took 0 bases from V and 0 from J; bases not matched to a gene: 3.

This clone was seen a handful of times. The rearrangement links TRBV2 to TRBJ1-2; the D is unclear. V gave up 5 bases and J gave up 1 base, with 11 bases separating them. This CDR3 has 14 amino acids. The V gene's germline CDR1 is SNHLY and CDR2 FYNNEI. CDR3 in DNA: TGTGCCAGCAGTCCGGGCCTTTATAACTATGGCTACACCTTC. It yields the protein CASSPGLYNYGYTF.

This clone appeared a few times. The chain combines TRBV18 with TRBJ1-1; D not resolved. Trimming took 3 bases from V and 3 from J, leaving 8 bases between them. The CDR3 sequence is 13 residues long. Looked up from germline, CDR1 is KGHSH and CDR2 is LQKENI. CDR3 in amino acids: CASSPIRDTEAFF. CDR3 DNA: TGTGCCAGCTCACCCATCCGCGACACTGAAGCTTTCTTT.

The J gene is TRBJ2-7, the V gene TRBV4-1; D perhaps matches TRBD2 (6 bases). The CDR3 sequence is 16 residues long. The V gene lost 1 base and the J gene lost 3 bases, with 16 bases spanning the gap. Per the germline V gene, CDR1 is MGHRA and CDR2 is YSYEKL. Here the CDR3 reads CASSQAGRGWGYEQYF. In DNA, the CDR3 is TGCGCCAGCAGCCAAGCGGGGCGGGGATGGGGCTACGAGCAGTACTTC.

The chain uses TRBV9 and TRBJ1-1, with 8 bases aligning to TRBD1. This CDR3 is 12 amino acids long. Germline loops: CDR1 SGDLS, CDR2 YYNGEE. V lost 4 bases, J lost 7 bases, and 3 bases stayed unmatched. CDR3 protein: CASSRDRGEAFF. The CDR3 DNA reads TGTGCCAGCAGCCGCGACAGGGGTGAAGCTTTCTTT.

This clone was counted a few times. The gene calls are TRBV29-1 and TRBJ2-2; D gene ambiguous. Germline V lookup: CDR1 SQVTM, CDR2 ANQGSEA. The CDR3 covers 13 residues. The germline V and J ends were trimmed by 1 base and 9 bases, with 12 bases remaining between them. The CDR3 coding sequence is TGCAGCGTTGAAGGGGCTGGCGACCGGGAGCTGTTTTTT. It yields the protein CSVEGAGDRELFF.

This clone was seen only a few times. This chain links TRBV30 with TRBJ2-1; D not resolved. Germline V gives CDR1 GTSNPN, CDR2 SVGIG (reference sequence). The CDR3 contains 12 residues. The germline V and J ends were trimmed by 0 bases and 5 bases, with 5 bases remaining between them. CDR3 region: CAWSVSHNEQFF. The CDR3, as DNA: TGTGCCTGGAGTGTATCCCACAATGAGCAGTTCTTC.

The chain couples TRBV4-1 to TRBJ2-2, with 13 positions matching TRBD2. Looked up from germline, CDR1 is MGHRA and CDR2 is YSYEKL. V shed 1 base and J 3 bases; nucleotides not matched to a gene: 5. The CDR3 runs 18 residues. Here the CDR3 reads CASSQVAGLAGDTGELFF. The DNA of the CDR3 is TGCGCCAGCAGCCAAGTAGCCGGACTAGCGGGGGACACCGGGGAGCTGTTTTTT.

This clone was counted only a few times. This sequence joins TRBV11-2 and TRBJ1-1; D remains unclear. Germline V CDR1 and CDR2: SGHAT, FQNNGV. The length of the CDR3 is 17 residues. V lost 5 bases to trimming and J lost 4 bases, with 23 bases between them. CDR3 sequence reads: CASSRRSVSLMGTEAFF. The CDR3 DNA follows: TGTGCCAGCAGCCGGAGGTCCGTTTCCCTAATGGGCACTGAAGCTTTCTTT.

This clone was found a few times. The rearrangement joins TRBV29-1 to TRBJ2-7; TRBD1 matches at 12 bases. The CDR3 extends over 13 amino acids. V lost 6 bases, J lost 5 bases, and 5 bases stayed unmatched. Germline loops: CDR1 SQVTM, CDR2 ANQGSEA. The CDR3 region is CSVLGQGADEQYF. The CDR3 DNA follows: TGCAGCGTCCTGGGACAGGGGGCCGACGAGCAGTACTTC.

This clone showed up just a few times. This chain uses TRBV30 with TRBJ1-3, with D hard to call. From germline, CDR1 is GTSNPN and CDR2 SVGIG (reference sequence). The CDR3 runs to 14 residues. V lost 1 base and J 2 bases, leaving 9 bases between the germline ends. CDR3 nucleotide sequence: TGTGCCTGGAGTGCGGGGTCGGCTGGAAACACCATATATTTT. It yields the protein CAWSAGSAGNTIYF.

This clone was detected a few times. The chain recombines TRBV5-1 with TRBJ1-2; 8 bases are a match to TRBD1. This CDR3 spans 15 amino acids. CDR1 and CDR2 from the germline V gene are SGHRS and YFSETQ. With V trimmed by 5 bases and J by 8 bases, 14 bases remained unmatched. The CDR3 is CASSPLTGDPLGYTF. CDR3 sequence (DNA): TGCGCCAGCAGTCCCTTGACAGGGGACCCGCTCGGCTACACCTTC.

The V and J genes are TRBV9 and TRBJ2-3, with D unclear. This CDR3 region has 15 residues. V shed 4 bases and J shed 2 bases, with 14 bases lying between them. CDR1 and CDR2 from the germline V gene are SGDLS and YYNGEE. CDR3 coding DNA: TGTGCCAGCAGCCCCCTTACTGGGGACACAGATACGCAGTATTTT. Its protein is CASSPLTGDTDTQYF.

The rearrangement links TRBV30 to TRBJ1-5, with D possibly matching TRBD1 (6 bases). The V end lost 0 bases, the J end lost 5 bases, and 11 bases lay between the germline ends. The CDR3 consists of 14 residues. CDR1 and CDR2 (germline): GTSNPN, SVGIG (reference sequence). The CDR3 DNA follows: TGTGCCTGGAGTGTAGGGGGGGCGGATCAGCCCCAGCATTTT. Its translation is CAWSVGGADQPQHF.

V is TRBV28 and J is TRBJ2-6; D unresolved. The CDR3 runs to 16 residues. The ends were cut back, 8 bases at V and 0 bases at J, with 14 bases in the middle. The germline V gene encodes CDR1 MDHEN and CDR2 SYDVKM. This CDR3 reads CASRIPFGSGANVLTF. CDR3 nucleotide sequence: TGTGCCAGCCGAATACCGTTTGGCTCTGGGGCCAACGTCCTGACTTTC.

The sample holds a few counts of this clone. The chain couples TRBV18 to TRBJ2-3, with 8 positions matching TRBD1. The germline gives CDR1 KGHSH, CDR2 LQKENI. CDR3 length: 13 residues. With V trimmed by 8 bases and J by 5 bases, 6 bases remained unmatched. The CDR3 loop is CASRGQGGDTQYF. CDR3 in DNA: TGTGCCAGCCGAGGACAGGGCGGAGATACGCAGTATTTT. Combining the CDR3 with reference TRBV18 and TRBJ2-3 gives the whole variable domain NAGVMQNPRHLVRRRGQEARLRCSPMKGHSHVYWYRQLPEEGLKFMVYLQKENIIDESGMPKERFSAEFPKEGPSILRIQQVVRGDSAAYFCASRGQGGDTQYFGPGTRLTVL.

The rearrangement uses TRBV2 and TRBJ2-2; D is ambiguous. Trimming shortened V by 5 bases and J by 4 bases, and 8 bases separated the two germline ends. This CDR3 contains 13 residues. Germline lookup yields CDR1 SNHLY and CDR2 FYNNEI. CDR3 sequence reads: CASSRLSTGELFF. The CDR3 DNA is TGTGCCAGCAGTCGACTGTCCACCGGGGAGCTGTTTTTT.

The V gene is TRBV4-2, the J gene TRBJ2-7, with D possibly called TRBD1 or TRBD2 (5 bases each). CDR3 length: 15 residues. The V and J ends lost 1 base and 5 bases respectively, with 15 bases between them. Germline CDR1 reads LGHNA; CDR2 reads YNFKEQ. The CDR3 spells CASSQGAGTDNEQYF. DNA of the CDR3: TGTGCCAGCAGCCAAGGTGCAGGGACGGATAACGAGCAGTACTTC.

In its sample, this clone was seen a few times. The rearrangement links TRBV2 to TRBJ2-3; D unresolved. In germline, CDR1 is SNHLY, CDR2 FYNNEI. Trimming took 8 bases from V and 0 from J, leaving 12 bases between them. This CDR3 region has 14 residues. Written as DNA, the CDR3 is TGTGCCAGCGCGAGACGCCCTAGCACAGATACGCAGTATTTT. It codes for CASARRPSTDTQYF.

V gene TRBV9 combines with J gene TRBJ2-1; TRBD2 matches at 11 bases. The CDR3 is 16 amino acids. Trimming took 3 bases from V and 2 from J; bases not matched to a gene: 4. CDR1 and CDR2 (germline): SGDLS, YYNGEE. The CDR3 loop is CASSAPLAGAYNEQFF. CDR3 sequence (DNA): TGTGCCAGCAGCGCCCCACTAGCGGGGGCCTACAATGAGCAGTTCTTC.

This clone has only a few counts. This sequence joins TRBV5-1 and TRBJ2-2, with a weak D call TRBD2 (6 bases). In germline, CDR1 is SGHRS, CDR2 YFSETQ. V was clipped by 3 bases and J by 1 base, with 13 bases between them. The CDR3 consists of 16 residues. The CDR3 sequence: CASSSVADRNTGELFF. Here the CDR3 DNA reads TGCGCCAGCAGCTCTGTAGCGGACCGGAACACCGGGGAGCTGTTTTTT. Full variable domain (outside the CDR3, taken from reference TRBV5-1 and TRBJ2-2): KAGVTQTPRYLIKTRGQQVTLSCSPISGHRSVSWYQQTPGQGLQFLFEYFSETQRNKGNFPGRFSGRQFSNSRSEMNVSTLELGDSALYLCASSSVADRNTGELFFGEGSRLTVL.